In its sample, the clone carrying this T cell receptor (beta chain) was seen many times. As it was prepared, the TCRbeta library received unique molecular identifiers. Each CDR3 protein is one row after TCRdb ran MiXCR on the PCR reads. The sample carries roughly 220,000 distinct CDR3 sequences, approximately 12% recorded once. The source of the sample is a study of T-cell reconstitution after alpha-beta-depleted transplantation in children. Trimming shortened V by 0 bases and J by 6 bases, and 9 bases separated the two germline ends. The CDR3 consists of 13 residues. Germline CDR1 and CDR2: SQVTM and ANQGSEA.

This sample comprised PBMCs from the stem cell graft donor, obtained from the stem cell graft. This TCR was sampled from a human donor who donated a stem cell graft to a child with acute lymphoblastic leukemia. This chain joins TRBV29-1 and TRBJ1-5, with D possibly being TRBD1 (5 bases). The CDR3 DNA reads as TGCAGCGTTGAAGAAGGGGTCGGTCAGCCCCAGCATTTT. Translating gives CSVEEGVGQPQHF.